The 27 T cell receptor beta chains below all came from one sample that was sequenced in a study of T cells in localized non-small cell lung cancer. Sequencing was performed with immunoSEQ multiplex PCR; in TCRdb, only in-frame clones are kept and a portion is missing. The sample includes about 9,600 clones, 90% seen only once; the top ten take about 17%. This material consisted of peripheral blood, taken before any cancer treatment. The receptors here all came from a male donor aged 60 or older with stage III squamous cell lung carcinoma.

This chain connects TRBV15 to TRBJ2-7; D remains unclear. Trimming removed 1 base at V and 5 bases at J, with 9 bases between. The CDR3 has 13 residues. Germline V gene sequence: CDR1 LNHNV, CDR2 YYDKDF (reference sequence). Written as DNA, the CDR3 is TGTGCCACCAGCAGAGGTATAAGCGACGAGCAGTACTTC. It translates to CATSRGISDEQYF.

The CDR3 nucleotides are TGTGCCAGCAGCCTAGGGGGTAGCGGGGGAACCGCGAACACCGGGGAGCTGTTTTTT. Translation: CASSLGGSGGTANTGELFF. The chain couples TRBV5-6 to TRBJ2-2; 9 bases are shared with TRBD2. V was pared by 4 bases and J by 0 bases, with 13 bases of the junction left unmatched. Germline values: CDR1 SGHDT, CDR2 YYEEEE. This CDR3 has 19 residues.

The chain recombines TRBV5-4 with TRBJ1-6, with 7 bases that match TRBD1. The CDR3 length is 16 residues. Germline assignment: CDR1 SGHNT and CDR2 YYREEE (reference sequence). V dropped 4 bases and J dropped 9; count of bases not matched to a gene: 13. The CDR3 DNA reads TGTGCCAGCAGCCTCCGGGGGCAGGGGGTTCGTTCACCCCTCCACTTT. It translates to CASSLRGQGVRSPLHF.

The chain carries TRBV4-1 and TRBJ2-1, with 9 bases identical to TRBD1. The CDR3 has 15 amino acids. Germline V gene lookup returns CDR1 MGHRA and CDR2 YSYEKL. The V gene end was trimmed by 6 bases and the J gene end by 6 bases; junction bases not matched to a gene: 9. CDR3 sequence reads: CASSWPGQGFNEQFF. CDR3 coding DNA: TGCGCCAGCAGTTGGCCGGGACAGGGTTTCAATGAGCAGTTCTTC.

This clone was seen just once. This CDR3 reads CSVGGAGGQPQHF. The CDR3 bases are TGCAGCGTTGGGGGAGCAGGGGGTCAGCCCCAGCATTTT. The rearrangement uses TRBV29-1 and TRBJ1-5; TRBD1 matches 7 bases. With V trimmed by 4 bases and J by 6 bases, 6 bases remained unmatched. CDR3 size: 13 residues. Germline assignment: CDR1 SQVTM and CDR2 ANQGSEA.

V gene TRBV7-9 combines with J gene TRBJ2-2; D call uncertain. Germline CDR1 SEHNR, CDR2 FQNEAQ (reference sequence). V lost 2 bases and J 1 base, leaving 5 bases between the germline ends. There are 14 residues in the CDR3. CDR3 coding DNA: TGTGCCAGCAGCTTAAGTTGGAACACCGGGGAGCTGTTTTTT. Amino acid sequence: CASSLSWNTGELFF.

This chain connects TRBV19 to TRBJ1-6; D call uncertain. Trimming left V 7 bases short and J 0 bases short, with 13 bases between. Germline V gives CDR1 LNHDA, CDR2 SQIVND (reference sequence). The CDR3 length is 16 residues. CDR3 bases: TGTGCCAGTACCGGACGGCTCAGCTCCTATAATTCACCCCTCCACTTT. This gives the protein CASTGRLSSYNSPLHF.

V gene TRBV5-1 combines with J gene TRBJ1-3; unclear D gene. The germline V gene has CDR1 SGHRS and CDR2 YFSETQ. CDR3 size: 12 residues. Trimming removed 8 bases at V and 3 bases at J, with 9 bases between. The CDR3 DNA sequence: TGCGCCAGTTCGGGTCGTGGAAACACCATATATTTT. This codes for CASSGRGNTIYF.

The V call is TRBV6-4, the J call TRBJ2-1, with 8 bases fitting TRBD2. CDR1 MRHNA and CDR2 SNTAGT come from the germline V gene. The CDR3 is made up of 17 amino acids. Germline trimming cut 6 bases from V and 5 bases from J; bases unmatched to any gene: 15. This CDR3 reads CASSPWGPAGVHNEQFF. The CDR3 DNA follows: TGTGCCAGCAGCCCCTGGGGTCCAGCGGGGGTCCACAATGAGCAGTTCTTC.

V gene TRBV7-8 combines with J gene TRBJ2-3; TRBD2 is a possible D gene (6 bases). V was pared by 5 bases and J by 3 bases, with 18 bases between. Per germline, CDR1 SGHVS and CDR2 FQNEAQ. The CDR3 sequence is 16 residues long. The CDR3 spells CASSPQGAGLTDTQYF. The CDR3 DNA reads as TGTGCCAGCAGCCCCCAGGGTGCGGGGTTGACAGATACGCAGTATTTT.

In this sample, this clone turned up once. The V and J genes are TRBV5-4 and TRBJ2-3; 8 bases are a match to TRBD2. This CDR3 spans 15 amino acids. Germline V gene data show CDR1 as SGHNT and CDR2 as YYREEE (reference sequence). J lost 1 base, V lost 0 bases, and 1 base had no gene match. CDR3 nucleotides: TGTGCCAGCAGCTTGGCAGCGGGGGGCACAGATACGCAGTATTTT. Translated, it gives CASSLAAGGTDTQYF.

The genes are TRBV27 and TRBJ1-5; D perhaps matches TRBD1 (6 bases). The germline V gene has CDR1 MNHEY and CDR2 SMNVEV (reference sequence). The CDR3 loop spans 16 amino acids. V lost 6 bases, J lost 0 bases, and 15 bases lay in between. CDR3 nucleotide sequence: TGTGCCAGCAGCCCCGGACAGCGAGATAGCAATCAGCCCCAGCATTTT. Translating gives CASSPGQRDSNQPQHF.

The V gene is TRBV6-5, the J gene TRBJ2-6; weak D call: TRBD1 (5 bases). The CDR3 runs 15 residues. Germline lookup yields CDR1 MNHEY and CDR2 SVGAGI. V was cut by 0 bases and J by 4 bases, with 7 bases left in between. The DNA for the CDR3 is TGTGCCAGCAGTTACTCAGGGGCCGGGGCCAACGTCCTGACTTTC. This gives the protein CASSYSGAGANVLTF.

CDR3 amino acids: CASGPLGGVNTEAFF. CDR3 coding DNA: TGCGCCAGCGGCCCGTTGGGGGGCGTGAACACTGAAGCTTTCTTT. This chain links TRBV5-1 with TRBJ1-1, with a possible D match to TRBD1 (6 bases). The length of the CDR3 is 15 residues. Per the germline V gene, CDR1 is SGHRS and CDR2 is YFSETQ. Between the trimmed V and J ends, which lost 7 bases and 0 bases, there was a span of 16 bases.

This clone has more than one count but fewer than ten. The rearrangement uses TRBV28 and TRBJ2-5; the D gene is possibly TRBD2 (6 bases). Trimming took off 4 bases at V and 2 bases at J, with 14 bases between the two ends. This CDR3 region has 15 residues. Germline-derived CDR1 and CDR2 are MDHEN and SYDVKM. The CDR3 nucleotides read TGTGCCAGCAGTTCTCTGGCGGGGTATCAAGAGACCCAGTACTTC. Encoded protein: CASSSLAGYQETQYF.

This chain connects TRBV5-1 to TRBJ1-2; no definite D call. The CDR3 sequence is 16 residues long. Germline V gives CDR1 SGHRS, CDR2 YFSETQ. The V end lost 0 bases, the J end lost 2 bases, and 14 bases lay between the germline ends. The CDR3 nucleotides are TGCGCCAGCAGCTTGGACCCTTCGGGGAGGAACTATGGCTACACCTTC. Protein product: CASSLDPSGRNYGYTF.

The chain is built from TRBV19 and TRBJ1-4; D gene unclear. The germline CDR1 and CDR2 sequences are LNHDA and SQIVND (reference sequence). The CDR3 loop spans 13 amino acids. Trimming cost V 6 bases and J 3 bases, with 8 bases left between them. The CDR3 nucleotides read TGTGCCAGTAGGCTGCGGGCTAATGAAAAACTGTTTTTT. It yields the protein CASRLRANEKLFF.

The chain links TRBV19 to TRBJ2-2, with a possible D match to TRBD1 (5 bases). This CDR3 region has 14 residues. Germline V CDR1 and CDR2: LNHDA, SQIVND (reference sequence). Trimming cost V 5 bases and J 6 bases, with 13 bases left between them. CDR3 nucleotide sequence: TGTGCCAGTAGTCCCCCAGGGTTTCCCGGGGAGCTGTTTTTT. This sequence encodes CASSPPGFPGELFF.

This chain joins TRBV13 and TRBJ1-4; a weak D match, TRBD1 (6 bases). The germline CDR1 and CDR2 sequences are PRHDT and FYEKMQ (reference sequence). The CDR3 sequence is 14 residues long. Trimming cost V 5 bases and J 4 bases, with 11 bases left between them. CDR3 amino acids: CASSPRGYNEKLFF. The CDR3, as DNA: TGTGCCAGCAGCCCCAGGGGCTATAATGAAAAACTGTTTTTT.

This clone has more than one count but fewer than ten. The rearrangement links TRBV13 to TRBJ1-2; D ambiguous. V lost 3 bases and J 6 bases, leaving 20 bases between the germline ends. This CDR3 is 16 amino acids long. Germline V lookup: CDR1 PRHDT, CDR2 FYEKMQ (reference sequence). The CDR3 region is CASSLYGAGGVNGYTF. The CDR3 nucleotides are TGTGCCAGCAGCTTGTACGGCGCAGGCGGGGTCAATGGCTACACCTTC.

The chain carries TRBV28 and TRBJ2-7; TRBD2 aligns across 11 bases. Germline V gene data show CDR1 as MDHEN and CDR2 as SYDVKM. The CDR3 sequence is 18 residues long. With 6 bases clipped from V and 0 bases from J, the junction kept 13 bases outside the gene matches. The CDR3 loop reads CASRKPGLAGGSSYEQYF. The CDR3 DNA sequence: TGTGCCAGCAGGAAACCGGGGTTAGCGGGGGGGAGCTCCTACGAGCAGTACTTC.

The chain joins TRBV5-1 to TRBJ1-6; 9 positions agree with TRBD1. This CDR3 spans 20 amino acids. Per germline, CDR1 SGHRS and CDR2 YFSETQ. Germline trimming cut 3 bases from V and 0 bases from J; bases unmatched to any gene: 13. The CDR3 protein is CASSSWVMGQGSSYNSPLHF. The CDR3 DNA is TGCGCCAGCAGCTCTTGGGTAATGGGACAGGGAAGCTCCTATAATTCACCCCTCCACTTT.

This chain links TRBV18 with TRBJ1-3; D uncertain. V was pared by 8 bases and J by 4 bases, with 9 bases between. CDR3 size: 12 residues. Germline CDR1 reads KGHSH; CDR2 reads LQKENI. The DNA of the CDR3 is TGTGCCAGCCGAAATCAGGGAAACACCATATATTTT. This translates into CASRNQGNTIYF.

This chain uses TRBV18 with TRBJ2-4; D tentatively fits TRBD1 or TRBD2 (6 bases each). V was cut by 2 bases and J by 0 bases, with 14 bases left in between. This CDR3 spans 17 amino acids. Germline V gene lookup returns CDR1 KGHSH and CDR2 LQKENI. CDR3 amino acids: CASSPKGSGAAKNIQYF. In DNA form, the CDR3 reads TGTGCCAGCTCACCAAAGGGATCGGGGGCAGCCAAAAACATTCAGTACTTC.

In its sample, this clone was seen once. The same CDR3 arises from other DNA sequences in this sample as well. The chain joins TRBV19 to TRBJ2-1; 8 bases agree with TRBD1. The CDR3 sequence is 17 residues long. Germline CDR1 reads LNHDA; CDR2 reads SQIVND (reference sequence). The V and J ends lost 3 bases and 5 bases, in that order; junction bases with no gene match: 12. The CDR3 DNA reads TGTGCCAGTAGTATCCGGCCGGACAGGGTGAGGAACAATGAGCAGTTCTTC. It specifies CASSIRPDRVRNNEQFF.

This chain joins TRBV11-2 and TRBJ2-2, with TRBD2 matching over 8 bases. V shed 3 bases, J shed 7 bases, and the junction held 4 bases outside the gene matches. CDR1 is SGHAT, CDR2 FQNNGV, per germline. The CDR3 spans 14 residues. DNA of the CDR3: TGTGCCAGCAGCTTGCGGGGGGCAGGCGGGGAGCTGTTTTTT. Encoded protein: CASSLRGAGGELFF.

The chain combines TRBV5-1 with TRBJ1-1, with 8 nucleotides matching TRBD1. CDR1 and CDR2 (germline): SGHRS, YFSETQ. The ends lost 0 bases at V and 4 bases at J; junction bases unmatched: 5. The CDR3 spans 15 residues. CDR3 in amino acids: CASSLGQGRSTEAFF. CDR3 in DNA: TGCGCCAGCAGCTTGGGACAGGGGAGGAGCACTGAAGCTTTCTTT.